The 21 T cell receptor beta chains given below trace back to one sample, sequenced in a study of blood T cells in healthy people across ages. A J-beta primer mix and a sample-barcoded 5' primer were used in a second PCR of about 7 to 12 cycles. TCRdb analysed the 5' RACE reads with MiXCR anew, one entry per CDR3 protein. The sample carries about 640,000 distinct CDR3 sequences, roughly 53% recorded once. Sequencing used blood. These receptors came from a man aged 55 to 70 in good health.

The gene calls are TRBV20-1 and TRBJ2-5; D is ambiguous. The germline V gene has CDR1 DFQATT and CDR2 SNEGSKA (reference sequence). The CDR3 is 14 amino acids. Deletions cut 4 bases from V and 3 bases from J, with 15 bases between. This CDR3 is CSATQEAGKETQYF. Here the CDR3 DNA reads TGCAGTGCTACCCAAGAAGCTGGCAAAGAGACCCAGTACTTC.

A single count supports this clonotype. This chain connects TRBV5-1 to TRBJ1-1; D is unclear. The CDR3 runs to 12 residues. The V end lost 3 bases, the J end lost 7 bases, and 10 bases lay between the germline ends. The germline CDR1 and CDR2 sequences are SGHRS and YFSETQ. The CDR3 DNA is TGCGCCAGCAGCTCGTTCGTCGGTGAAGCTTTCTTT. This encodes CASSSFVGEAFF.

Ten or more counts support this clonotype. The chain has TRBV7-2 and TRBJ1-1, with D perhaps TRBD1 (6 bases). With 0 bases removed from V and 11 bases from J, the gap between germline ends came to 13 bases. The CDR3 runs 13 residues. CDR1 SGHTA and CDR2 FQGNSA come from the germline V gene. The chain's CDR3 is CASSLAIDRRAFF. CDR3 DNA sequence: TGTGCCAGCAGCTTAGCGATCGACAGGCGGGCTTTCTTT.

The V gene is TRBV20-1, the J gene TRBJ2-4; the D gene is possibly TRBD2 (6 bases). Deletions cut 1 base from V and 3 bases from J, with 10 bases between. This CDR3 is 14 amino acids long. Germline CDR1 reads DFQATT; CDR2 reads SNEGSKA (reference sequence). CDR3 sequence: CSARVGSGKNIQYF. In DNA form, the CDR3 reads TGCAGTGCTAGAGTAGGTAGCGGCAAAAACATTCAGTACTTC.

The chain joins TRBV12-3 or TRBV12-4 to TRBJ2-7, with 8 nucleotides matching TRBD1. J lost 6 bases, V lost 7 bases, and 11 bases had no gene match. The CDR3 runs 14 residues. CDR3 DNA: TGTGCCAGCAAGGTGGTCGGGACAGGTGGCGAGCAGTACTTC. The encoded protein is CASKVVGTGGEQYF.

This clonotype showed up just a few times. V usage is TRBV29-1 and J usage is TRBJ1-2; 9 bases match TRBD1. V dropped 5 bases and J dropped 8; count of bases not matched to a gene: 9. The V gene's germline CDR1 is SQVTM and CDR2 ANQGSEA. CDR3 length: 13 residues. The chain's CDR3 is CSVLGTGLLGYTF. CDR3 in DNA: TGCAGCGTTCTCGGGACAGGGCTACTCGGCTACACCTTC.

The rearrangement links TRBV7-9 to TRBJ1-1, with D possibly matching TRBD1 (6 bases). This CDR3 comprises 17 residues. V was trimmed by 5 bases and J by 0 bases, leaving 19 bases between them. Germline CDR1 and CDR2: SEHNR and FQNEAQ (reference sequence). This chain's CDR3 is CASSRDTGGLVNTEAFF. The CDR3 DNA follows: TGTGCCAGCAGCCGGGACACTGGCGGTTTAGTGAACACTGAAGCTTTCTTT.

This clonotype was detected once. DNA for the CDR3: TGTGCCAGCACCCGGGGGAAAGCTGGTGAAAAACTGTTTTTT. This encodes CASTRGKAGEKLFF. This chain links TRBV2 with TRBJ1-4, with D possibly being TRBD1 (5 bases). Germline assignment: CDR1 SNHLY and CDR2 FYNNEI. The CDR3 length is 14 residues. V shed 7 bases and J shed 7 bases, with 16 bases lying between them. Full variable domain (missing parts from reference TRBV2 and TRBJ1-4): EPEVTQTPSHQVTQMGQEVILRCVPISNHLYFYWYRQILGQKVEFLVSFYNNEISEKSEIFDDQFSVERPDGSNFTLKIRSTKLEDSAMYFCASTRGKAGEKLFFGSGTQLSVL.

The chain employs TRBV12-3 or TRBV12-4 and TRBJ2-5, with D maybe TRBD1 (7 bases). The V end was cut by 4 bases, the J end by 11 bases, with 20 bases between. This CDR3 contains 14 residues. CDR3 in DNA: TGTGCCAGCAGTTGCGGGTTGGAGGGGGCCACGCAGTACTTC. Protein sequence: CASSCGLEGATQYF.

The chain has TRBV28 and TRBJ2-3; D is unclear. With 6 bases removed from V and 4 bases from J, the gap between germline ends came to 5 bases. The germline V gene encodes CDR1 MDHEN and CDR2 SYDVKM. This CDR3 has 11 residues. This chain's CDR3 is CASRASDTQYF. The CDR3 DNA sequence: TGTGCCAGCAGGGCGTCAGATACGCAGTATTTT.

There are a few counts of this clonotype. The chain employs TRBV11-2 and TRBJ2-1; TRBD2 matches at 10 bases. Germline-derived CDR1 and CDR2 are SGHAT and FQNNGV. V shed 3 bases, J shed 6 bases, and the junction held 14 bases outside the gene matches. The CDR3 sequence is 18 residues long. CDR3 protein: CASSLGLAGEGVVNEQFF. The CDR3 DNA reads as TGTGCCAGCAGCTTGGGGCTAGCGGGGGAGGGGGTTGTCAATGAGCAGTTCTTC.

The CDR3 DNA reads as TGTGCCAGCACTAGAGGGCCCTCTGGGGCCAACGTCCTGACTTTC. Its translation is CASTRGPSGANVLTF. The chain employs TRBV21-1 and TRBJ2-6; the table's D call, TRBD2, has no DNA check behind it. TRBV21-1 is termed a pseudogene. The length of the CDR3 is 15 residues.

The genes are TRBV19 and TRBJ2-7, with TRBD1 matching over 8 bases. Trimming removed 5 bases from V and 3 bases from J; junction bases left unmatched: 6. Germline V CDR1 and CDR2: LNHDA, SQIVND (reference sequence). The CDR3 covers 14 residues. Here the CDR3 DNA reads TGTGCCAGTAGTTTGGACAGGGAAGGCTACGAGCAGTACTTC. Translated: CASSLDREGYEQYF.

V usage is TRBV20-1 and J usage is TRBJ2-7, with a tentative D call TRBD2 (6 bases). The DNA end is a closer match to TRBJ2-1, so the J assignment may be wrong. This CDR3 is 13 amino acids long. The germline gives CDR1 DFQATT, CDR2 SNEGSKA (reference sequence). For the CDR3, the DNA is TGCAGTGCTAGACGGGGGAACTCCTACGAGCAGTTCTTC. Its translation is CSARRGNSYEQFF.

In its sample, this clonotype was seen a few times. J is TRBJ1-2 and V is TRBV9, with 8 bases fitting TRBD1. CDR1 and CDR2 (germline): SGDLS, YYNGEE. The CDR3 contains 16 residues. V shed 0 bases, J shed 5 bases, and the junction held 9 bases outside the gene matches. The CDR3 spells CASSVGDRSPWYGYTF. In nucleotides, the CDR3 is TGTGCCAGCAGCGTAGGGGACAGGAGCCCTTGGTATGGCTACACCTTC. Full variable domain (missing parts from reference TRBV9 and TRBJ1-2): DSGVTQTPKHLITATGQRVTLRCSPRSGDLSVYWYQQSLDQGLQFLIQYYNGEERAKGNILERFSAQQFPDLHSELNLSSLELGDSALYFCASSVGDRSPWYGYTFGSGTRLTVV.

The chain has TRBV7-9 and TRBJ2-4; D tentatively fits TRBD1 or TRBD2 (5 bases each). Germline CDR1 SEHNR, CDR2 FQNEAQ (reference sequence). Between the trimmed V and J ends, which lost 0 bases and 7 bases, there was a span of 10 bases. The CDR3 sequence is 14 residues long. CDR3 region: CASSLAAGTNIQYF. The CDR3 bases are TGTGCCAGCAGCTTAGCGGCAGGGACGAACATTCAGTACTTC.

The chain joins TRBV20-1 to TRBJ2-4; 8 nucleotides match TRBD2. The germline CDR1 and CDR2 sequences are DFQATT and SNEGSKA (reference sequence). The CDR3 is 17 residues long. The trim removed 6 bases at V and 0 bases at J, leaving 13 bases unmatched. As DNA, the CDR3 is TGCAGTGCCCAAGGGCGGGGGGTCGCGTTAGCCAAAAACATTCAGTACTTC. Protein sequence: CSAQGRGVALAKNIQYF.

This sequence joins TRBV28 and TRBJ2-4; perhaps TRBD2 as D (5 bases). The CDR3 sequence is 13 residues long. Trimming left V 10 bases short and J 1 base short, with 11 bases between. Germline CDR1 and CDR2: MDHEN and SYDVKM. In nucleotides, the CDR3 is TGTGCCACCCAACGGGGTGCCAAAAACATTCAGTACTTC. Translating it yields CATQRGAKNIQYF.

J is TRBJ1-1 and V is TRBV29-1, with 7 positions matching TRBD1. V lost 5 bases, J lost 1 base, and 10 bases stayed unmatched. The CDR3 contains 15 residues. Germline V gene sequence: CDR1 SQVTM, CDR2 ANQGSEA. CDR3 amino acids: CSVTPQGGKNTEAFF. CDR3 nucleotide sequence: TGCAGCGTTACCCCCCAGGGGGGAAAGAACACTGAAGCTTTCTTT.

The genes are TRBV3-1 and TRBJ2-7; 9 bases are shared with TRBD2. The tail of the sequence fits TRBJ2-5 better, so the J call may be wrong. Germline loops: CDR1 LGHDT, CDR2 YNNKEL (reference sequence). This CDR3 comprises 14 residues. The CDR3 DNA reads TGTGCCAGCAGCCACGCTAGCGGGGAGGAGACCCAGTACTTC. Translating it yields CASSHASGEETQYF.

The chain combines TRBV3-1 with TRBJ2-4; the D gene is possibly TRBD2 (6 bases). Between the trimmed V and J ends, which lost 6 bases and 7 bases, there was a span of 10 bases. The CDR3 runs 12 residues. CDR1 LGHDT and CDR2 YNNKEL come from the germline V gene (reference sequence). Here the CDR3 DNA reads TGTGCCAGCAGTATGGAGGGGAACATTCAGTACTTC. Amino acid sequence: CASSMEGNIQYF.